The TCR beta chain described here comes from a study of regulatory T cells in long-lasting Graves disease. Study as a whole: Antithyroid drug intake by newly diagnosed Graves' patients had lasted under 3 months.

Through Arm-PCR of CDR3 regions and iRepertoire HTBI primers, TCR beta libraries were built. TCRdb re-called the multiplex PCR reads with MiXCR, one entry per CDR3 protein. The table shows 300,000 to 400,000 distinct CDR3 sequences, with 16% occurring only once. Trimming stripped 3 bases from V and 0 bases from J, with 12 bases between. Germline CDR1 SEHNR, CDR2 FQNEAQ (reference sequence). The CDR3 is 16 amino acids. This clonotype was counted at least ten times. Indicated time point: newly diagnosed GD, antithyroid drugs for less than 3 months. Preparation of the TCR library used RNA extracted from PBMCs. A volume of roughly 9.9 milliliters of peripheral blood was collected in EDTA tubes. These data were likewise used in another study, on T cells in Graves' hyperthyroidism and ophthalmopathy. As reported in that work: Carried out on the TCR CDR3, a first-round RT-PCR used the HTBI primer set. The authors' 13 V-J model separated ophthalmopathy from stable hyperthyroidism.

Sequencing used peripheral blood mononuclear cells (PBMCs), obtained at new diagnosis, from a patient treated with antithyroid drugs. This receptor was obtained from a man aged 40-49 years with Graves disease. V and J are TRBV7-9 and TRBJ1-3; D call uncertain. For the CDR3, the DNA is TGTGCCAGCAGCTTGTCCGGCATCTCCTCTGGAAACACCATATATTTT. This codes for CASSLSGISSGNTIYF.